This record covers a single T cell receptor beta chain. What it recognizes is unknown. This record comes from a study of human T cells and chemical hapten exposure. Each CDR3 protein is one row after TCRdb ran MiXCR on the RACE reads. The data show more than 100,000 distinct CDR3 sequences, with around an eighth seen just once and 2.5% to 3.5% held by the top ten. Trimming removed 0 bases at V and 8 bases at J, with 2 bases between. CDR1 SGDLS and CDR2 YYNGEE come from the germline V gene. This CDR3 region has 11 residues. Noted time point: pre-sensitization, week 0. The treatment here: therapeutic diphenylcyclopropenone sensitization with weekly scalp DPC. Only after blood had been drawn was each patch test applied. Extraction of total RNA was performed on unfractionated whole blood. Study observations and caveats: After DPC sensitization, TCRs above 1 in 1000 frequency showed no change. Relative to control repertoires, expanded TCRs gave rise to significantly more large CDR3 similarity clusters.

This rearrangement joins TRBV9 to TRBJ2-2; unclear D gene. Source: whole blood, taken in connection with sensitization to the hapten diphenylcyclopropenone (DPC). This receptor was obtained from a woman aged 18-29 years with alopecia areata. Some clones in this sample may be carry-over from other donors' samples. CDR3 in DNA: TGTGCCAGCAGCGTAGAGGGGGAGCTGTTTTTT. This sequence encodes CASSVEGELFF.